These 27 T cell receptor beta chains were all obtained from the same sample, sequenced in a study of blood T cell repertoires in COVID-19. Here immunoSEQ multiplex PCR was the method, and the copy in TCRdb shows in-frame clones only, minus some. This sample has approximately 200,000 clones, with around 86% found just once. Sequenced input: PBMCs or T cells enriched from blood (not recorded which). All receptors come from a woman aged 25 to 39 who had recovered from COVID-19.

This sequence joins TRBV25-1 and TRBJ1-2, with D perhaps TRBD1 (5 bases). Germline V gives CDR1 MGHDK, CDR2 SYGVNS. Trimming removed 3 bases from V and 8 bases from J, with 19 bases in between. The CDR3 has 15 amino acids. The CDR3 loop is CASSDTRGVGEGYTF. The CDR3 DNA reads TGTGCCAGCAGTGACACCCGGGGGGTCGGAGAAGGCTACACCTTC.

The rearrangement joins TRBV27 to TRBJ1-5, with D uncertain. The V end was cut by 6 bases, the J end by 4 bases, with 10 bases between. The CDR3 consists of 13 residues. The V gene's germline CDR1 is MNHEY and CDR2 SMNVEV (reference sequence). CDR3 protein: CASSPGENQPQHF. The CDR3, as DNA: TGTGCCAGCAGCCCCGGGGAAAATCAGCCCCAGCATTTT.

The chain couples TRBV2 to TRBJ1-2, with 8 bases that match TRBD1. V lost 4 bases, J lost 2 bases, and 3 bases stayed unmatched. The CDR3 runs to 14 residues. Per germline, CDR1 SNHLY and CDR2 FYNNEI. The CDR3 protein is CASSVDRGNYGYTF. The CDR3 region has the DNA TGTGCCAGCAGTGTTGACAGGGGAAACTATGGCTACACCTTC.

The chain couples TRBV13 to TRBJ2-2; no clear D gene. CDR3 size: 13 residues. V was trimmed by 0 bases and J by 7 bases, leaving 6 bases between them. Germline assignment: CDR1 PRHDT and CDR2 FYEKMQ (reference sequence). The CDR3 region is CASSLGRVGELFF. The CDR3 bases are TGTGCCAGCAGCTTAGGCCGTGTCGGGGAGCTGTTTTTT.

This clone was detected once. DNA for the CDR3: TGTGCCAGCGCGAGTCCCATCTCGGAGCAGTTCTTC. Translating gives CASASPISEQFF. The V gene is TRBV25-1, the J gene TRBJ2-1; D gene ambiguous. This CDR3 is built from 12 residues. V lost 8 bases and J lost 10, with 15 bases in between. Germline CDR1 reads MGHDK; CDR2 reads SYGVNS.

This rearrangement joins TRBV18 to TRBJ2-1; weak D call: TRBD2 (5 bases). Trimming left V 2 bases short and J 10 bases short, with 12 bases between. From germline, CDR1 is KGHSH and CDR2 LQKENI. The CDR3 covers 13 residues. CDR3 in DNA: TGTGCCAGCTCACCAGTGACTATAGGAGAGCAGTTCTTC. It translates to CASSPVTIGEQFF.

This clone came up once. V and J are TRBV5-5 and TRBJ2-7, with D possibly being TRBD1 (6 bases). Trimming left V 2 bases short and J 4 bases short, with 7 bases between. The CDR3 spans 12 residues. Germline V lookup: CDR1 SGHKS, CDR2 YYEKEE (reference sequence). The DNA of the CDR3 is TGTGCCAGCAGCTTTCAGGGGTACGAGCAGTACTTC. Protein: CASSFQGYEQYF.

The V call is TRBV5-1, the J call TRBJ1-1; 7 nucleotides agree with TRBD1. This CDR3 contains 13 residues. Per germline, CDR1 SGHRS and CDR2 YFSETQ. J was trimmed by 8 bases and V by 4 bases; bases with no gene match: 8. CDR3 region: CASSPRDSQEAFF. CDR3 nucleotides: TGCGCCAGCAGCCCCCGGGACAGCCAGGAAGCTTTCTTT. Complete variable domain (other parts from reference TRBV5-1 and TRBJ1-1): KAGVTQTPRYLIKTRGQQVTLSCSPISGHRSVSWYQQTPGQGLQFLFEYFSETQRNKGNFPGRFSGRQFSNSRSEMNVSTLELGDSALYLCASSPRDSQEAFFGQGTRLTVV.

This CDR3 reads CASSEGSGSLAEQYF. CDR3 nucleotides: TGTGCCAGCAGCGAGGGTAGCGGGAGCCTGGCCGAGCAGTACTTC. The chain employs TRBV6-2 or TRBV6-3 and TRBJ2-7, with 9 bases fitting TRBD2. The CDR3 is made up of 15 amino acids. CDR1 MNHEY and CDR2 SVGEGT come from the germline V gene. The J segment lost 6 bases and the V segment lost 6 bases, leaving 12 bases of the junction unmatched.

The chain is built from TRBV27 and TRBJ1-2, with D maybe TRBD1 (5 bases). In germline, CDR1 is MNHEY, CDR2 SMNVEV (reference sequence). This CDR3 region has 13 residues. Trimming stripped 6 bases from V and 8 bases from J, with 16 bases between. The CDR3 sequence is CASRDQGGSGYTF. The CDR3 bases are TGTGCCAGCAGGGACCAGGGAGGTAGCGGCTACACCTTC.

The rearrangement uses TRBV28 and TRBJ1-4; 7 bases align to TRBD1. Germline CDR1 MDHEN, CDR2 SYDVKM. V lost 0 bases and J lost 8; bases outside the gene matches: 6. The CDR3 contains 15 residues. The CDR3 bases are TGTGCCAGCAGTTTATGGGACAGGCCCCCGGAAAAACTGTTTTTT. It translates to CASSLWDRPPEKLFF.

The rearrangement uses TRBV19 and TRBJ2-5; 12 bases are shared with TRBD2. V shed 6 bases and J 0 bases; nucleotides not matched to a gene: 8. The CDR3 is 17 amino acids. Germline V gene lookup returns CDR1 LNHDA and CDR2 SQIVND (reference sequence). The CDR3 protein is CASSPGTSGFYQETQYF. The CDR3 coding sequence is TGTGCCAGTAGCCCCGGGACTAGCGGGTTTTACCAAGAGACCCAGTACTTC. The whole variable domain, remainder taken from reference TRBV19 and TRBJ2-5, is DGGITQSPKYLFRKEGQNVTLSCEQNLNHDAMYWYRQDPGQGLRLIYYSQIVNDFQKGDIAEGYSVSREKKESFPLTVTSAQKNPTAFYLCASSPGTSGFYQETQYFGPGTRLLVL.

CDR3 in DNA: TGTGCCAGCTCACTCGACAGGTCTGGTGGAAAACTGTTTTTT. It translates to CASSLDRSGGKLFF. V and J are TRBV18 and TRBJ1-4, with TRBD1 as a possible D gene (6 bases). V was trimmed by 4 bases and J by 10 bases, leaving 16 bases between them. The germline V gene encodes CDR1 KGHSH and CDR2 LQKENI. The CDR3 length is 14 residues.

The chain couples TRBV2 to TRBJ1-5; 8 nucleotides match TRBD1. V was pared by 8 bases and J by 5 bases, with 5 bases of the junction left unmatched. The CDR3 consists of 13 residues. In germline, CDR1 is SNHLY, CDR2 FYNNEI. CDR3 in DNA: TGTGCCAGCGACAGGGGATCGGATCAGCCCCAGCATTTT. This encodes CASDRGSDQPQHF.

This clone has more than one count but fewer than ten. The V gene is TRBV5-5, the J gene TRBJ1-3; no firm D call. Trimming shortened V by 0 bases and J by 4 bases, and 11 bases separated the two germline ends. There are 15 residues in the CDR3. From germline, CDR1 is SGHKS and CDR2 YYEKEE (reference sequence). Here the CDR3 reads CASSLGVGAGNTIYF. The CDR3 DNA reads TGTGCCAGCAGCTTGGGAGTCGGTGCAGGAAACACCATATATTTT. The variable domain in full, completed from reference TRBV5-5 and TRBJ1-3, reads DAGVTQSPTHLIKTRGQQVTLRCSPISGHKSVSWYQQVLGQGPQFIFQYYEKEERGRGNFPDRFSARQFPNYSSELNVNALLLGDSALYLCASSLGVGAGNTIYFGEGSWLTVV.

The chain links TRBV27 to TRBJ1-2; 7 bases map to TRBD1. Trimming at V came to 6 bases and at J to 6 bases, leaving 4 bases not matched to a gene. The CDR3 has 12 amino acids. CDR1 and CDR2 (germline): MNHEY, SMNVEV (reference sequence). The CDR3 loop is CASRTGTNGYTF. DNA for the CDR3: TGTGCCAGCAGGACAGGGACGAATGGCTACACCTTC.

This chain links TRBV18 with TRBJ2-3, with a tentative D call TRBD2 (6 bases). The CDR3 totals 15 residues. Trimming left V 4 bases short and J 2 bases short, with 13 bases between. Germline lookup yields CDR1 KGHSH and CDR2 LQKENI. The CDR3 nucleotides are TGTGCCAGCTCACTTGGCGGGAAGGACACAGATACGCAGTATTTT. It specifies CASSLGGKDTDTQYF.

The chain joins TRBV7-9 to TRBJ2-1; the D gene is possibly TRBD1 (6 bases). The ends were cut back, 5 bases at V and 7 bases at J, with 12 bases in the middle. The CDR3 has 13 amino acids. Germline CDR1 is SEHNR and CDR2 is FQNEAQ (reference sequence). This CDR3 reads CASSAQGWNEQFF. CDR3 DNA sequence: TGTGCCAGCAGCGCCCAGGGGTGGAATGAGCAGTTCTTC.

V and J are TRBV19 and TRBJ1-2; 7 bases line up with TRBD1. The V gene end was trimmed by 7 bases and the J gene end by 1 base; junction bases not matched to a gene: 9. The CDR3 contains 15 residues. CDR1 LNHDA and CDR2 SQIVND come from the germline V gene (reference sequence). The CDR3 region has the DNA TGTGCCAGTACTTCAGACAGGGCTATTAACTATGGCTACACCTTC. This sequence encodes CASTSDRAINYGYTF.

This chain connects TRBV19 to TRBJ2-2; D uncertain. V shed 1 base and J shed 6 bases, with 9 bases lying between them. The length of the CDR3 is 14 residues. Per germline, CDR1 LNHDA and CDR2 SQIVND (reference sequence). Here the CDR3 reads CASSIGGVPGELFF. The CDR3 DNA reads TGTGCCAGTAGTATAGGAGGTGTCCCCGGGGAGCTGTTTTTT.

The chain carries TRBV10-3 and TRBJ1-2, with D uncertain. V lost 2 bases and J lost 3, with 7 bases in between. From germline, CDR1 is ENHRY and CDR2 SYGVKD. This CDR3 contains 13 residues. CDR3 coding DNA: TGTGCCATCAGTGAGGGCACCGACTATGGCTACACCTTC. Translated: CAISEGTDYGYTF.

This clone appeared a single time. This chain connects TRBV11-2 to TRBJ1-2, with 7 bases lining up with TRBD1. The germline gives CDR1 SGHAT, CDR2 FQNNGV. V lost 5 bases, J lost 8 bases, and 17 bases stayed unmatched. The CDR3 spans 16 residues. The CDR3 sequence: CASSHLRGRRAGGYTF. CDR3 sequence (DNA): TGTGCCAGCAGCCACCTAAGGGGGCGCCGAGCAGGGGGCTACACCTTC. The variable domain in full, with the rest retrieved from reference TRBV11-2 and TRBJ1-2, is EAGVAQSPRYKIIEKRQSVAFWCNPISGHATLYWYQQILGQGPKLLIQFQNNGVVDDSQLPKDRFSAERLKGVDSTLKIQPAKLEDSAVYLCASSHLRGRRAGGYTFGSGTRLTVV.

The chain employs TRBV21-1 and TRBJ1-6; TRBD1 is taken as the D call from the table, unchecked against the DNA. TRBV21-1 is a listed pseudogene. This CDR3 region has 17 residues. Here the CDR3 DNA reads TGTGCCAGCAGCAATGGTCATAGGACAGTCTATAATTCACCCCTCCACTTT. This sequence encodes CASSNGHRTVYNSPLHF.

This chain links TRBV28 with TRBJ1-5, with 9 bases lining up with TRBD1. Per germline, CDR1 MDHEN and CDR2 SYDVKM. CDR3 length: 17 amino acids. Trimming cost V 3 bases and J 1 base; bases outside gene matches: 7. CDR3 bases: TGTGCCAGCAGTTTTGAGCGGGACAGGGAGAGCAATCAGCCCCAGCATTTT. Protein product: CASSFERDRESNQPQHF.

This chain links TRBV30 with TRBJ2-5, with 8 bases lining up with TRBD1. Trimming at V came to 3 bases and at J to 4 bases, leaving 7 bases not matched to a gene. The germline V gene encodes CDR1 GTSNPN and CDR2 SVGIG (reference sequence). The CDR3 spans 14 residues. CDR3 region: CAWRRTGQGETQYF. The DNA for the CDR3 is TGTGCCTGGAGGCGGACAGGGCAGGGAGAGACCCAGTACTTC.

The J gene is TRBJ2-7, the V gene TRBV13, with D hard to call. CDR1 is PRHDT and CDR2 is FYEKMQ in the germline V gene (reference sequence). The CDR3 consists of 13 residues. V lost 1 base, J lost 1 base, and 5 bases lay in between. Here the CDR3 DNA reads TGTGCCAGCAGCTTAGTAACATCCTACGAGCAGTACTTC. Translating it yields CASSLVTSYEQYF.

The chain combines TRBV28 with TRBJ2-1; 11 bases fit TRBD2. V shed 7 bases and J 5 bases; nucleotides not matched to a gene: 7. Germline loops: CDR1 MDHEN, CDR2 SYDVKM. This CDR3 has 15 amino acids. This CDR3 is CASNIPGLADNEQFF. CDR3 coding DNA: TGTGCCAGCAACATCCCGGGACTAGCGGACAATGAGCAGTTCTTC.